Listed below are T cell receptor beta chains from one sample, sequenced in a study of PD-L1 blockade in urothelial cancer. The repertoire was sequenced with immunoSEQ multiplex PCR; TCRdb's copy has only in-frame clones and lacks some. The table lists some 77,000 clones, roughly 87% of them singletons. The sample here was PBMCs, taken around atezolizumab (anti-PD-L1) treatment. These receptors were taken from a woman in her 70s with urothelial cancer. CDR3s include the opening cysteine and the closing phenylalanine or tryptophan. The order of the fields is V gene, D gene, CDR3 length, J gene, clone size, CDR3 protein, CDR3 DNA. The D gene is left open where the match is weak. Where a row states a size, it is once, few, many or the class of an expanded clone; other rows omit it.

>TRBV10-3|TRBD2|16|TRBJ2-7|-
CAISEWAAGRSYEQYF
TGTGCCATCAGTGAGTGGGCAGCCGGGAGGAGCTACGAGCAGTACTTC
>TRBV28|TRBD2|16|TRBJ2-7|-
CASTEWREGLNYEQYF
TGTGCCAGCACCGAATGGCGGGAGGGCCTCAACTACGAGCAGTACTTC
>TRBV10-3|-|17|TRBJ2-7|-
CAISESTQFVGSYEQYF
TGTGCCATCAGTGAGTCGACTCAATTTGTGGGTTCCTACGAGCAGTACTTC
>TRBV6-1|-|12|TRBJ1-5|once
CASSEQQGPQHF
TGTGCCAGCAGTGAACAACAGGGCCCCCAGCATTTT
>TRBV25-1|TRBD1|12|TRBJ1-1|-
CASLDRRNEAFF
TGTGCCAGCCTGGACAGGAGAAATGAAGCTTTCTTT
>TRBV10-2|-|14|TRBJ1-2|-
CASSDWAETYGYTF
TGCGCCAGCAGTGATTGGGCAGAGACCTATGGCTACACCTTC
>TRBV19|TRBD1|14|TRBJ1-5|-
CASRDRDSNQPQHF
TGTGCCAGTAGGGACAGGGATAGCAATCAGCCCCAGCATTTT
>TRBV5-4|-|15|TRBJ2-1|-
CASSLGLAQHNEQFF
TGTGCCAGCAGCTTGGGTCTAGCTCAACACAATGAGCAGTTCTTC
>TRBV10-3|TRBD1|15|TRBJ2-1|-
CAISVLGTANNEQFF
TGTGCCATCAGTGTCCTAGGGACAGCTAACAATGAGCAGTTCTTC
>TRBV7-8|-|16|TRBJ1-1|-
CASSPREASMNTEAFF
TGTGCCAGCAGCCCCCGGGAGGCCAGCATGAACACTGAAGCTTTCTTT
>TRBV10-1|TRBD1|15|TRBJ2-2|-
CASSGTGGRTGELFF
TGCGCCAGCAGCGGGACAGGGGGCCGCACCGGGGAGCTGTTTTTT
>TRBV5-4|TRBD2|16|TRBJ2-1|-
CASSLDSSGGYNEQFF
TGTGCCAGCAGCTTGGATTCTTCGGGGGGTTACAATGAGCAGTTCTTC
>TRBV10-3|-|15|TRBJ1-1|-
CAISGEGGVNTEAFF
TGTGCCATCAGTGGTGAGGGAGGGGTGAACACTGAAGCTTTCTTT
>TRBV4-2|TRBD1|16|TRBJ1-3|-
CASSQAAGGVGNTIYF
TGTGCCAGCAGCCAAGCGGCAGGGGGAGTTGGAAACACCATATATTTT
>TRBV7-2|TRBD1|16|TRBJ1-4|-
CASSLGGGEANEKLFF
TGTGCCAGCAGCTTAGGAGGGGGCGAAGCTAATGAAAAACTGTTTTTT
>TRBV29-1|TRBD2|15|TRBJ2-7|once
CSAQLAGALSYEQYF
TGCAGCGCCCAATTAGCGGGAGCCCTCTCCTACGAGCAGTACTTC
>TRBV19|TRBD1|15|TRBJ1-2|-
CASSMDRVHFLGYTF
TGTGCCAGTAGTATGGACAGGGTTCATTTCCTAGGCTACACCTTC
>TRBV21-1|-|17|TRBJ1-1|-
CASSKAYDQGDWPEAFF
TGTGCCAGCAGCAAAGCCTATGACCAGGGGGACTGGCCTGAAGCTTTCTTT
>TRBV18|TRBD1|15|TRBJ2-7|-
CASSPGTGGRNEQYF
TGTGCCAGCTCACCTGGGACAGGGGGCCGGAACGAGCAGTACTTC
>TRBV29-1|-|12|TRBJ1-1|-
CSVDSVWTEAFF
TGCAGCGTTGATAGTGTGTGGACTGAAGCTTTCTTT
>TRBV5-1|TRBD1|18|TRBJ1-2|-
CASSLGDRGSIPIYGYTF
TGCGCCAGCAGCTTGGGGGACAGGGGATCAATCCCTATCTATGGCTACACCTTC
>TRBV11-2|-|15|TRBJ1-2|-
CASSLETVTNYGYTF
TGTGCCAGCAGCTTAGAGACAGTTACTAACTATGGCTACACCTTC
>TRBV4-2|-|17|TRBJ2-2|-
CASSLPVGGGRTGELFF
TGTGCCAGCAGCCTCCCGGTGGGGGGGGGCCGCACCGGGGAGCTGTTTTTT
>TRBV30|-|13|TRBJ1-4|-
CAWNYPPSVKLFF
TGTGCCTGGAATTACCCCCCTAGTGTGAAACTGTTTTTT
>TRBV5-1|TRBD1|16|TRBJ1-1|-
CASSSRQGAMNTEAFF
TGCGCCAGCAGCTCGAGACAGGGGGCAATGAACACTGAAGCTTTCTTT
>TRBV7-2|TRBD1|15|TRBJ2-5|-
CASSEGQGAVKTQYF
TGTGCCAGCAGCGAGGGACAGGGGGCCGTGAAGACCCAGTACTTC
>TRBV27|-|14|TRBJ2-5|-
CASSLRGLRETQYF
TGTGCCAGCAGTTTACGAGGGCTCCGGGAGACCCAGTACTTC
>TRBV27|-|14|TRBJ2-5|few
CASSLRGSQETQYF
TGTGCCAGCAGTTTAAGGGGGTCGCAAGAGACCCAGTACTTC
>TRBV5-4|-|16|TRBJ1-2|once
CASSLAFGSVEAGYTF
TGTGCCAGCAGCTTGGCGTTTGGTTCGGTAGAGGCTGGCTACACCTTC
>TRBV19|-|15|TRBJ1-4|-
CASSIMWSKHEKLFF
TGTGCCAGTAGTATTATGTGGAGTAAACATGAAAAACTGTTTTTT
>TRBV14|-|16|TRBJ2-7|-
CASSPGKGFGSYEQYF
TGTGCCAGCAGCCCAGGGAAGGGTTTCGGCTCCTACGAGCAGTACTTC
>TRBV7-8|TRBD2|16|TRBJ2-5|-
CASSRGTSGRVETQYF
TGTGCCAGCAGCAGAGGGACTAGCGGGAGGGTGGAGACCCAGTACTTC
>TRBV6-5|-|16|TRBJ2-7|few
CASSYSTTGLLHEQYF
TGTGCCAGCAGTTACTCAACAACAGGGCTTCTCCACGAGCAGTACTTC
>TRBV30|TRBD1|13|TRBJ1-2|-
CASADRRVQGYTF
TGTGCCTCTGCGGACAGGAGGGTTCAAGGCTACACCTTC
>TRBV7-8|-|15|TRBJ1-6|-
CASTPRHYYNSPLHF
TGTGCCAGCACCCCCAGGCATTACTATAATTCACCCCTCCACTTT
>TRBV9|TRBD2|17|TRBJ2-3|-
CASSGPGLAGGADTQYF
TGTGCCAGCAGCGGTCCGGGACTAGCGGGAGGGGCGGATACGCAGTATTTT
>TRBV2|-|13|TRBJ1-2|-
CASSSLQGRGYTF
TGTGCCAGCAGCTCTCTCCAGGGGCGAGGCTACACCTTC
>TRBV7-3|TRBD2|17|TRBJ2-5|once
CASSPGLAGFLGETQYF
TGTGCCAGCAGCCCTGGACTAGCGGGGTTTTTAGGGGAGACCCAGTACTTC
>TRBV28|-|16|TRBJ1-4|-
CASSLRGAGTNEKLFF
TGTGCCAGCAGTTTACGCGGGGCTGGAACTAATGAAAAACTGTTTTTT
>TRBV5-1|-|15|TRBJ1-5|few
CASSLAGGVNQPQHF
TGCGCCAGCAGCTTGGCGGGGGGAGTCAATCAGCCCCAGCATTTT
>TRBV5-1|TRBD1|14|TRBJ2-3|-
CASSNGQGADTQYF
TGCGCCAGCAGCAATGGACAGGGGGCCGATACGCAGTATTTT
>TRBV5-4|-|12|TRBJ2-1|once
CASSPGYNEQFF
TGTGCCAGCAGCCCGGGGTACAATGAGCAGTTCTTC
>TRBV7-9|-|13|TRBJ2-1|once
CASSWTANNEQFF
TGTGCCAGCTCCTGGACAGCGAACAATGAGCAGTTCTTC
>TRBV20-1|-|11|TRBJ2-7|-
CSATGREEQYF
TGCAGTGCCACGGGGCGGGAAGAGCAGTACTTC
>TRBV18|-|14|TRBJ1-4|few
CASSLQGSNEKLFF
TGTGCCAGCTCTCTACAGGGTTCTAATGAAAAACTGTTTTTT
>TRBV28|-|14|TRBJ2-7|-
CASKGLAYSYEQYF
TGTGCCAGCAAGGGACTGGCCTACTCCTACGAGCAGTACTTC
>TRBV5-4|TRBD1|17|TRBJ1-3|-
CASSFGSTGGSGNTIYF
TGTGCCAGCAGCTTTGGTAGCACAGGGGGGAGCGGAAACACCATATATTTT
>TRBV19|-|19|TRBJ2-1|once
CASSIGFIGGGTPHNEQFF
TGTGCCAGTAGTATAGGGTTTATAGGGGGAGGGACCCCCCACAATGAGCAGTTCTTC
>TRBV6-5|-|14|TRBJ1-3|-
CASSYEGDGNTIYF
TGTGCCAGCAGTTACGAGGGGGACGGAAACACCATATATTTT
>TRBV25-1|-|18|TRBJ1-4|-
CASSESEGTLTTNEKLFF
TGTGCCAGCAGTGAATCCGAGGGTACACTCACAACTAATGAAAAACTGTTTTTT
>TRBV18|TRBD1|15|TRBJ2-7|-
CASSLDRAQSYEQYF
TGTGCCAGCTCGCTTGACAGGGCCCAGTCCTACGAGCAGTACTTC
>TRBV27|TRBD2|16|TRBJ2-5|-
CASSLGLASYGETQYF
TGTGCCAGCAGTTTGGGACTAGCGTCCTATGGGGAGACCCAGTACTTC
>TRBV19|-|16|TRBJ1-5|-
CASSISSLYSNQPQHF
TGTGCCAGTAGTATAAGTAGTCTCTATAGCAATCAGCCCCAGCATTTT
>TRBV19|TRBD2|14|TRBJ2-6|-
CVAGWGSGANVLTF
TGTGTAGCGGGATGGGGCTCTGGGGCCAACGTCCTGACTTTC
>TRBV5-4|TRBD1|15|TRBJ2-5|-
CASSSDDRVQETQYF
TGTGCCAGCAGCTCGGATGACAGGGTCCAAGAGACCCAGTACTTC